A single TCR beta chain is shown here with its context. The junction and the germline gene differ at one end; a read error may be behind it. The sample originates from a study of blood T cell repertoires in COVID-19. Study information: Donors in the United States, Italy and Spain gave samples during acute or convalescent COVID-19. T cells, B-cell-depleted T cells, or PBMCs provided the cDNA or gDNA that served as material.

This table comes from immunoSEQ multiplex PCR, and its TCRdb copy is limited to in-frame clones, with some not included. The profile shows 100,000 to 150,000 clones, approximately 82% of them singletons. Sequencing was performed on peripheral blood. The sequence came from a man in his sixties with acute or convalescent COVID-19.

The CDR3 is CASTESGNYGYTF. In nucleotides, the CDR3 is TGTGCCAGCACTGAATCGGGGAACTATGGCTACACCTTC. This sequence joins TRBV6-1 and TRBJ1-2; D unresolved. Germline V gene data show CDR1 as MNHNS and CDR2 as SASEGT. This CDR3 is built from 13 residues.